Listed below are T cell receptor beta chains from one sample, sequenced in a study of CD8 T cells in ankylosing spondylitis. TCRdb passed the 5' RACE reads through MiXCR, listing each CDR3 protein once. The table lists around 770,000 distinct CDR3 sequences, around 20% of them singletons. The sequenced sample was blood, either unsorted or a sorted T cell fraction (not recorded which). These receptors all stem from a male donor with ankylosing spondylitis. The CDR3 runs from the conserved cysteine through the conserved F or W. Fields, in order: clone size, V gene, J gene, D gene, CDR3 DNA, CDR3 protein. A D gene is named only where the DNA matches it firmly. Rows may omit the clone size; those that give it use once, few, many or a size class.

few,TRBV15,TRBJ2-5,TRBD2,TGTGCCACCAGCAGCGGGACTACCCAAGAGACCCAGTACTTC,CATSSGTTQETQYF
few,TRBV4-1,TRBJ1-1,-,TGCGCCAGCAGCCAGGCCAGGAACACTGAAGCTTTCTTT,CASSQARNTEAFF
-,TRBV7-9,TRBJ2-7,TRBD2,TGTGCCAGCAACCGCGGGGGGAGCTCCTACGAGCAGTACTTC,CASNRGGSSYEQYF
few,TRBV5-1,TRBJ2-7,-,TGCGCCAGCAGCTTGGCCTTGGCAGCGGTCTACGAGCAGTACTTC,CASSLALAAVYEQYF
few,TRBV19,TRBJ1-2,-,TGTGCCAGTACCGCAAAAACAGCAAACTATGGCTACACCTTC,CASTAKTANYGYTF
many,TRBV11-3,TRBJ2-5,-,TGTGCCAGCAGCTGGGAGACAGGAGAGACCCAGTACTTC,CASSWETGETQYF
-,TRBV20-1,TRBJ2-1,TRBD2,TGCAGTGACCCAGCGGGGGCCCCAAATGAGCAGTTCTTC,CSDPAGAPNEQFF
many,TRBV10-3,TRBJ1-1,TRBD1,TGTGCCATTTCCCGGGACAGGGGTGGAACTGAAGCTTTCTTT,CAISRDRGGTEAFF
many,TRBV7-3,TRBJ2-3,TRBD2,TGTGCCAGCAGCCCAGCGGGGGGGACAGATACGCAGTATTTT,CASSPAGGTDTQYF
-,TRBV10-3,TRBJ2-1,-,TGTGCCATCAGTGAACCGGGGACCTACAATGAGCAGTTCTTC,CAISEPGTYNEQFF
few,TRBV7-9,TRBJ1-1,-,TGTGCCAGCAGCAAGAGGGGTGGGGACACTGAAGCTTTCTTT,CASSKRGGDTEAFF
-,TRBV4-2,TRBJ2-1,-,TGTGCCAGCAGCCAAGATTTGGCACCCTACAATGAGCAGTTCTTC,CASSQDLAPYNEQFF
-,TRBV9,TRBJ2-5,-,TGTGCCAGCAGCGTAGGTGGGTACCCTGAAGAGACCCAGTACTTC,CASSVGGYPEETQYF
-,TRBV18,TRBJ2-2,-,TGTGCCAGCTCACCGATGGCAGGGAACACCGGGGAGCTGTTTTTT,CASSPMAGNTGELFF
few,TRBV9,TRBJ2-1,-,TGTGCCAGCAGCGCCCCCCGGGTGGGAGCGTACAATGAGCAGTTCTTC,CASSAPRVGAYNEQFF
-,TRBV20-1,TRBJ2-5,TRBD2,TGCAGTGCTCCTGCTAGCGGGACCCAAGAGACCCAGTACTTC,CSAPASGTQETQYF
-,TRBV7-9,TRBJ2-7,-,TGTGCCAGCAGCTTAGCGCGCGTGCCTTCCTACGAGCAGTACTTC,CASSLARVPSYEQYF
-,TRBV14,TRBJ1-3,-,TGTGCCAGCAGCCAAGAAATCGGGGGGAACACCATATATTTT,CASSQEIGGNTIYF
-,TRBV7-7,TRBJ2-4,TRBD2,TGTGCTAGCCCTCGGGAGGGACCCGGGTTTATCGACATTCAGTACTTC,CASPREGPGFIDIQYF
few,TRBV9,TRBJ2-3,-,TGTGCCAGCAGCCCCCCTAACCACCTTGAAGATACGCAGTATTTT,CASSPPNHLEDTQYF
few,TRBV3-1,TRBJ2-5,TRBD2,TGTGCCAGCAGCCAAGATGGCCTAGCGGGGGGACAACGTCCGGGGACCCAGTACTTC,CASSQDGLAGGQRPGTQYF
few,TRBV9,TRBJ2-1,TRBD1,TGTGCCAGCAGCGAACCTACCCAAACGGACAGGGCACAGGACAATGAGCAGTTCTTC,CASSEPTQTDRAQDNEQFF
few,TRBV2,TRBJ2-7,-,TGTGCCAGCAGTGAAGGGATCTCCTACGAGCAGTACTTC,CASSEGISYEQYF
-,TRBV7-9,TRBJ2-7,-,TGTGCCAGCAGCTTAAGTCTAGCGTTCTCCTACGAGCAGTACTTC,CASSLSLAFSYEQYF
-,TRBV20-1,TRBJ1-1,TRBD1,TGCAGTGCTAGCCCTCCCGGGACAGTGAACACTGAAGCTTTCTTT,CSASPPGTVNTEAFF
few,TRBV12-3/TRBV12-4,TRBJ1-2,TRBD1,TGTGCCAGCAGTTACATCCTGACAGGGTCCGGCTATGGCTACACCTTC,CASSYILTGSGYGYTF
-,TRBV20-1,TRBJ2-1,TRBD2,TGCAGTGCTAGGGCTGGACTAGCGGGGGGATTCTCCTACAATGAGCAGTTCTTC,CSARAGLAGGFSYNEQFF
-,TRBV6-5,TRBJ2-7,-,TGTGCCAGCAGTTACTCGAGACCCCCTGAGGGCTACGAGCAGTACTTC,CASSYSRPPEGYEQYF
-,TRBV7-9,TRBJ2-1,-,TGTGCCAGCAGCCGACAACAGGGATGGGGGCAGTTCTTC,CASSRQQGWGQFF
few,TRBV12-3/TRBV12-4,TRBJ1-5,-,TGTGCCAGCAGTTTACGTGAAGGTGGTCAGCCCCAGCATTTT,CASSLREGGQPQHF
-,TRBV20-1,TRBJ2-7,-,TGCGTCGCCTCGGCTTCTGGGAGCGCCGGGAGCTCCTACGAGCAGTACTTC,CVASASGSAGSSYEQYF
-,TRBV20-1,TRBJ2-7,-,TGCAGTGCTAGAGTTAGGGCGGAGAGCTCCTACGAGCAGTACTTC,CSARVRAESSYEQYF
few,TRBV29-1,TRBJ2-1,TRBD1,TGCAGCGTTCTCCCCCAGGGACAGGACAATGAGCAGTTCTTC,CSVLPQGQDNEQFF
-,TRBV6-4,TRBJ2-3,TRBD1,TGTGCCAGCAGTGACGGGACAGGGGGAGACACAGATACGCAGTATTTT,CASSDGTGGDTDTQYF
few,TRBV6-1,TRBJ2-7,TRBD2,TGTGCCAGCGCTCGATCTAGCGGGAGGGACTACGAGCAGTACTTC,CASARSSGRDYEQYF
-,TRBV7-2,TRBJ1-1,-,TGTGCCAGCAGCTTAGGATGGCAAAACACTGAAGCTTTCTTT,CASSLGWQNTEAFF
once,TRBV9,TRBJ2-5,-,TGTGCCAGCAGCGGGGGGACCGGCGAGACCCAGTACTTC,CASSGGTGETQYF
-,TRBV6-1,TRBJ2-3,-,TGTGCCAGCAGTCCCACAGACAGGTACACAGATACGCAGTATTTT,CASSPTDRYTDTQYF
few,TRBV20-1,TRBJ2-1,-,TGCAGTGCTAGAGATCAGGACAGCTACAATGAGCAGTTCTTC,CSARDQDSYNEQFF
few,TRBV20-1,TRBJ2-7,-,TGCAGTGCCACCTACGACCAGGAATCATCCTACGAGCAGTACTTC,CSATYDQESSYEQYF
-,TRBV29-1,TRBJ2-2,-,TGCAGCGTTGTTGCTGACACCGGGGAGCTGTTTTTT,CSVVADTGELFF
-,TRBV18,TRBJ2-2,-,TGTGCCAGCTCAGGCGGGACTGCCGGGGAGCTGTTTTTT,CASSGGTAGELFF
few,TRBV30,TRBJ1-5,-,TGTGCCTGGAATGGGGATAGCAATCAGCCCCAGCATTTT,CAWNGDSNQPQHF
-,TRBV6-2/TRBV6-3,TRBJ2-1,TRBD2,TGTGCCAGCAGTTACTCGAGACTAGCGGAAATCTCCTACAATGAGCAGTTCTTC,CASSYSRLAEISYNEQFF
few,TRBV5-1,TRBJ2-3,TRBD2,TGCGCCAGCAGGACTAGCGGGAGTTATACGCAGTATTTT,CASRTSGSYTQYF
few,TRBV2,TRBJ2-1,-,TGTGCCAGCCACTCCACAGGGGGGGCCTACAATGAGCAGTTCTTC,CASHSTGGAYNEQFF
few,TRBV7-9,TRBJ1-1,-,TGTGCCAGCAGCTTACTCCGGCGAGAAAACACTGAAGCTTTCTTT,CASSLLRRENTEAFF
-,TRBV20-1,TRBJ1-2,-,TGCAGTGCTAGTTTTCAAGTTAACTATGGCTACACCTTC,CSASFQVNYGYTF
few,TRBV7-9,TRBJ2-7,-,TGTGCCAGCAGCCCCCTGAATACCTACGAGCAGTACTTC,CASSPLNTYEQYF
-,TRBV5-5,TRBJ2-4,TRBD2,TGTGCCAGCAGCTTGGCTAGCGGGAACATTCAGTACTTC,CASSLASGNIQYF
-,TRBV6-1,TRBJ1-3,-,TGTGCCAGCAGGGGCCGGGAACTTGGAAACACCATATATTTT,CASRGRELGNTIYF
-,TRBV12-3/TRBV12-4,TRBJ2-1,-,TGTGCCAGCAGTTTAGCGCAGGGGTTAGCCTACAATGAGCAGTTCTTC,CASSLAQGLAYNEQFF
many,TRBV10-3,TRBJ2-7,TRBD1,TGTGCCATCAGTGAGCGACAGGGTTACGAGCAGTACTTC,CAISERQGYEQYF